The next 27 T cell receptor beta chains were all read from a single sample in a study of blood T cell repertoires in COVID-19. Measured with immunoSEQ multiplex PCR; TCRdb has only the in-frame clones, and not every one. Found here are tens of thousands of clones, approximately 79% of them singletons; the top ten hold 26%. The sample taken for sequencing was peripheral blood. Source of these receptors: a man in his 60s with active or convalescent COVID-19.

The genes are TRBV5-1 and TRBJ1-6; D not resolved. Germline values: CDR1 SGHRS, CDR2 YFSETQ. V lost 1 base, J lost 7 bases, and 12 bases lay in between. This CDR3 has 15 residues. The CDR3 protein is CASSLNGGWNSPLHF. The CDR3 nucleotides are TGCGCCAGCAGCTTGAATGGAGGGTGGAATTCACCCCTCCACTTT.

The chain couples TRBV6-1 to TRBJ1-2; TRBD1 aligns across 7 bases. V gave up 4 bases and J gave up 4 bases; unmatched junction bases: 15. Germline CDR1 is MNHNS and CDR2 is SASEGT. The CDR3 length is 17 residues. The CDR3 DNA reads TGTGCCAGCAGTGGGGACAGTTTTCCCACCCCAACCTATGGCTACACCTTC. Its translation is CASSGDSFPTPTYGYTF.

The chain joins TRBV19 to TRBJ1-6, with TRBD1 as a possible D gene (5 bases). With 8 bases removed from V and 5 bases from J, the gap between germline ends came to 16 bases. The CDR3 covers 15 residues. The germline CDR1 and CDR2 sequences are LNHDA and SQIVND (reference sequence). The CDR3 DNA follows: TGTGCCAGTGCCGCCTCCGGGACTAATAATTCACCCCTCCACTTT. The encoded protein is CASAASGTNNSPLHF.

The chain recombines TRBV3-1 (or the pseudogene TRBV3-2) with TRBJ1-1; no clear D gene. Germline assignment: CDR1 LGHDT and CDR2 YNNKEL (reference sequence). Trimming pared 0 bases from V and 11 bases from J, leaving 10 bases between. The CDR3 totals 12 residues. The CDR3 region is CASSQDRQRAFF. The CDR3 nucleotides read TGTGCCAGCAGCCAAGATCGGCAGAGGGCTTTCTTT.

The genes are TRBV19 and TRBJ1-3; possibly TRBD1 for D (5 bases). CDR3 size: 14 residues. Germline V lookup: CDR1 LNHDA, CDR2 SQIVND (reference sequence). V lost 4 bases and J 2 bases, leaving 9 bases between the germline ends. The CDR3 DNA reads TGTGCCAGTAGTACGGGGGGAGCTGGAAACACCATATATTTT. Translated: CASSTGGAGNTIYF.

The chain employs TRBV23-1 and TRBJ2-5; 9 bases fit TRBD1. TRBV23-1 is assigned to the ORF class and has an uncertain function. V lost 6 bases, J lost 4 bases, and 9 bases stayed unmatched. The CDR3 is 15 residues long. The chain's CDR3 is CASSCRDRVGETQYF. The CDR3 nucleotides read TGCGCCAGCAGCTGCCGGGACAGGGTTGGAGAGACCCAGTACTTC.

As for this clone: Relative to the germline gene, one junction end is altered; a read error may explain this. This chain uses TRBV3-1 (or the pseudogene TRBV3-2) with TRBJ1-2; D is perhaps TRBD1 (5 bases). The CDR3 covers 12 residues. CDR1 and CDR2 from the germline V gene are LGHDT and YNNKEL (reference sequence). The CDR3 bases are TGTGCCAGCAGCCAAGGGAGGGGCGGCTCCACCTTC. Its translation: CASSQGRGGSTF.

The chain recombines TRBV29-1 with TRBJ2-5, with 7 positions matching TRBD1. Unmatched junction bases numbered 15, after V lost 6 bases and J lost 5 bases. CDR3 length: 15 residues. Germline V gene sequence: CDR1 SQVTM, CDR2 ANQGSEA. CDR3 nucleotides: TGCAGCGTGGCAACAGGGGTCGGGGCGGGTGAGACCCAGTACTTC. Translation gives CSVATGVGAGETQYF.

J is TRBJ2-7 and V is TRBV18; D is possibly TRBD1 (6 bases). This CDR3 is 14 amino acids long. Deletions cut 3 bases from V and 0 bases from J, with 9 bases between. Germline assignment: CDR1 KGHSH and CDR2 LQKENI. The CDR3, as DNA: TGTGCCAGCTCACCCGACAGGAGCTCCTACGAGCAGTACTTC. This translates into CASSPDRSSYEQYF. The full variable domain, its missing parts supplied by reference TRBV18 and TRBJ2-7, is NAGVMQNPRHLVRRRGQEARLRCSPMKGHSHVYWYRQLPEEGLKFMVYLQKENIIDESGMPKERFSAEFPKEGPSILRIQQVVRGDSAAYFCASSPDRSSYEQYFGPGTRLTVT.

CDR3: CASSGTGVDQPQHF. CDR3 coding DNA: TGTGCCAGCTCTGGGACAGGGGTGGATCAGCCCCAGCATTTT. The chain is built from TRBV18 and TRBJ1-5; 10 bases align to TRBD1. CDR3 length equals 14 residues. The V segment lost 6 bases and the J segment 5 bases; nucleotides outside the gene matches: 4. CDR1 is KGHSH, CDR2 LQKENI, per germline.

The chain combines TRBV6-5 with TRBJ1-6; TRBD1 agrees at 7 bases. This CDR3 comprises 15 residues. V trimming: 10 bases; J trimming: 2 bases; junction bases outside the gene matches: 8. Germline V lookup: CDR1 MNHEY, CDR2 SVGAGI. CDR3 nucleotide sequence: TGTGCCACCTCAGGGGGAGCAGCCTATAATTCACCCCTCCACTTT. Residues: CATSGGAAYNSPLHF.

The genes are TRBV5-1 and TRBJ2-1, with no clear D. The CDR3 extends over 15 amino acids. The germline V and J ends were trimmed by 1 base and 0 bases, with 8 bases remaining between them. The germline V gene encodes CDR1 SGHRS and CDR2 YFSETQ. The CDR3 protein is CASSLNGGSYNEQFF. The CDR3 region has the DNA TGCGCCAGCAGCTTGAACGGCGGCTCCTACAATGAGCAGTTCTTC.

There are a few counts of this clone. The genes are TRBV4-1 and TRBJ2-7, with D tentatively TRBD2 (6 bases). This CDR3 is built from 16 residues. Trimming stripped 2 bases from V and 7 bases from J, with 21 bases between. Germline values: CDR1 MGHRA, CDR2 YSYEKL. The CDR3 DNA follows: TGCGCCAGCAGCCAAACCGTCTTGCGGGGCCCCATGGAGCAGTACTTC. Translated: CASSQTVLRGPMEQYF.

The chain employs TRBV19 and TRBJ2-5; possible D gene TRBD2, 6 bases. Deletions cut 1 base from V and 3 bases from J, with 6 bases between. The CDR3 covers 13 residues. Germline V lookup: CDR1 LNHDA, CDR2 SQIVND (reference sequence). CDR3 in DNA: TGTGCCAGTAGTATAGGGGGGGAAGAGACCCAGTACTTC. This sequence encodes CASSIGGEETQYF. The whole variable domain, remainder taken from reference TRBV19 and TRBJ2-5, is DGGITQSPKYLFRKEGQNVTLSCEQNLNHDAMYWYRQDPGQGLRLIYYSQIVNDFQKGDIAEGYSVSREKKESFPLTVTSAQKNPTAFYLCASSIGGEETQYFGPGTRLLVL.

V gene TRBV6-5 combines with J gene TRBJ2-3; D is perhaps TRBD2 (6 bases). In germline, CDR1 is MNHEY, CDR2 SVGAGI. The CDR3 consists of 15 residues. V lost 7 bases, J lost 0 bases, and 14 bases lay in between. The CDR3 loop reads CASIKGLPSTDTQYF. Here the CDR3 DNA reads TGTGCCAGCATCAAGGGACTGCCTAGCACAGATACGCAGTATTTT.

The genes are TRBV25-1 and TRBJ2-5; the D gene is possibly TRBD1 (6 bases). The CDR3 runs 15 residues. The ends were cut back, 2 bases at V and 2 bases at J, with 12 bases in the middle. Germline loops: CDR1 MGHDK, CDR2 SYGVNS. The CDR3 coding sequence is TGTGCCAGCAGTGAACTGGGACAAAAACAAGAGACCCAGTACTTC. It encodes CASSELGQKQETQYF.

V is TRBV7-8 and J is TRBJ1-2; 8 nucleotides align to TRBD1. CDR1 is SGHVS and CDR2 is FQNEAQ in the germline V gene. This CDR3 is built from 14 residues. After removal of 5 bases from V and 8 bases from J, the junction contained 10 bases not matched to a gene. The CDR3: CASSPYTGGEGYTF. The CDR3 nucleotides are TGTGCCAGCAGCCCATACACAGGGGGTGAAGGCTACACCTTC.

The chain has TRBV18 and TRBJ2-7, with 11 positions matching TRBD1. Germline CDR1 reads KGHSH; CDR2 reads LQKENI. The V and J ends lost 5 bases and 2 bases, in that order; junction bases with no gene match: 8. The CDR3 is 16 residues long. CDR3 amino acids: CASSSWGQGDAYEQYF. The CDR3 nucleotides read TGTGCCAGCTCATCTTGGGGACAGGGGGACGCCTACGAGCAGTACTTC. The full variable domain, completed using reference TRBV18 and TRBJ2-7, is NAGVMQNPRHLVRRRGQEARLRCSPMKGHSHVYWYRQLPEEGLKFMVYLQKENIIDESGMPKERFSAEFPKEGPSILRIQQVVRGDSAAYFCASSSWGQGDAYEQYFGPGTRLTVT.

The chain has TRBV3-1 (or the pseudogene TRBV3-2) and TRBJ1-1; TRBD1 is a possible D gene (6 bases). This CDR3 region has 14 residues. The V gene's germline CDR1 is LGHDT and CDR2 YNNKEL (reference sequence). V was trimmed by 1 base and J by 5 bases, leaving 11 bases between them. The CDR3 protein is CASSQGGHRTEAFF. DNA for the CDR3: TGTGCCAGCAGCCAAGGGGGACATAGGACTGAAGCTTTCTTT.

The CDR3 DNA reads as TGTGCCAGCAGCGTTAGGACACAAAGCTCACCCCTCCACTTT. It specifies CASSVRTQSSPLHF. The rearrangement uses TRBV9 and TRBJ1-6, with D possibly being TRBD1 (5 bases). This CDR3 spans 14 amino acids. Deletions cut 2 bases from V and 10 bases from J, with 13 bases between. The V gene's germline CDR1 is SGDLS and CDR2 YYNGEE.

The chain is built from TRBV5-1 and TRBJ2-2; 8 positions agree with TRBD1. CDR3 length equals 16 residues. With 1 base clipped from V and 1 base from J, the junction kept 3 bases outside the gene matches. Per germline, CDR1 SGHRS and CDR2 YFSETQ. In DNA, the CDR3 is TGCGCCAGCAGCTTGACCGGGACAGGGAACACCGGGGAGCTGTTTTTT. Amino acid sequence: CASSLTGTGNTGELFF.

The V call is TRBV6-5, the J call TRBJ1-5; maybe TRBD1 (5 bases). The CDR3 covers 12 residues. The germline V gene encodes CDR1 MNHEY and CDR2 SVGAGI. V dropped 5 bases and J dropped 7 bases, with 9 bases sitting between them. The CDR3 region has the DNA TGTGCCAGCAGTCCTCCAGGGCAGCCCCAGCATTTT. This translates into CASSPPGQPQHF.

The rearrangement uses TRBV24-1 and TRBJ1-2; tentative D call: TRBD1 (5 bases). Germline V gene lookup returns CDR1 KGHDR and CDR2 SFDVKD. This CDR3 comprises 12 residues. Trimming took 5 bases from V and 4 from J, leaving 7 bases between them. The CDR3 loop reads CATSAQGYGYTF. The CDR3 DNA is TGTGCCACCAGTGCCCAGGGCTATGGCTACACCTTC.

The chain carries TRBV18 and TRBJ2-7; TRBD1 might be the D (6 bases). V lost 2 bases, J lost 7 bases, and 15 bases lay in between. CDR1 and CDR2 (germline): KGHSH, LQKENI. CDR3 length: 14 amino acids. The CDR3 nucleotides are TGTGCCAGCTCACCAATTGCAGGGGCGCGGGAGCAGTACTTC. It specifies CASSPIAGAREQYF.

The chain uses TRBV15 and TRBJ2-3, with D possibly being TRBD1 (5 bases). CDR1 LNHNV and CDR2 YYDKDF come from the germline V gene (reference sequence). Between the trimmed V and J ends, which lost 2 bases and 0 bases, there was a span of 18 bases. This CDR3 region has 18 residues. CDR3 sequence reads: CATSRHSLDTASTDTQYF. CDR3 nucleotide sequence: TGTGCCACCAGCAGACACTCACTGGACACAGCTAGCACAGATACGCAGTATTTT.

This sequence joins TRBV30 and TRBJ1-2, with 7 bases that match TRBD1. CDR3 length: 15 residues. Per germline, CDR1 GTSNPN and CDR2 SVGIG (reference sequence). V shed 1 base, J shed 4 bases, and the junction held 9 bases outside the gene matches. The CDR3 nucleotides read TGTGCCTGGAGTGAGGACAGGCTATTATTCTATGGCTACACCTTC. Amino acids: CAWSEDRLLFYGYTF.

CDR3 nucleotides: TGTGCTAGTGGTTTGCGGGATGAGCAGTTCTTC. Translated, it gives CASGLRDEQFF. V and J are TRBV12-5 and TRBJ2-1, with unresolved D. The CDR3 is 11 residues long. Trimming stripped 2 bases from V and 8 bases from J, with 4 bases between. Germline lookup yields CDR1 LGHNT and CDR2 FRNRAP.